This T cell receptor beta chain derives from a study of CD8+CD57+ T cells in acquired aplastic anemia. Study in general: Mean yield of DNA from sorted CD4+ and CD8+ cells was roughly 3.1 ug.

Sequenced patients had shown CD8+CD57+ cell expansion by flow cytometry. The patients all had a severe acquired aplastic anemia diagnosis. For CDR3 and TCR beta VDJ profiling, genomic DNA was the template used. TCRdb ran MiXCR on the reads and lists one entry per CDR3 protein. The sample includes 150,000 to 200,000 distinct CDR3 sequences, under 55% seen only once; the top ten take less than 3%. Germline V gene data show CDR1 as MNHEY and CDR2 as SVGEGT. The CDR3 length is 15 residues. As to this clonotype: The antigen remains unidentified. A much larger clone lies one base from this, so it may be a read error.

General study findings and limits: Patients had under 30 CD8+ CDR3 sequences in common with controls (the shared set). Researchers reported that CD8+ Simpson's diversity was not significantly different in patients versus controls.

Sample: sorted CD4+, CD8+, or CD8+CD57+ T cells (not recorded which) from PBMCs. This sequence was found in a human donor with aplastic anemia. V gene TRBV6-2 or TRBV6-3 combines with J gene TRBJ2-6; possible D gene TRBD1, 5 bases. DNA of the CDR3: TGTGCCAGCAGATACCCCTACTCTGGGGCCAACGTCCTGATTTTC. Amino acid sequence: CASRYPYSGANVLIF.